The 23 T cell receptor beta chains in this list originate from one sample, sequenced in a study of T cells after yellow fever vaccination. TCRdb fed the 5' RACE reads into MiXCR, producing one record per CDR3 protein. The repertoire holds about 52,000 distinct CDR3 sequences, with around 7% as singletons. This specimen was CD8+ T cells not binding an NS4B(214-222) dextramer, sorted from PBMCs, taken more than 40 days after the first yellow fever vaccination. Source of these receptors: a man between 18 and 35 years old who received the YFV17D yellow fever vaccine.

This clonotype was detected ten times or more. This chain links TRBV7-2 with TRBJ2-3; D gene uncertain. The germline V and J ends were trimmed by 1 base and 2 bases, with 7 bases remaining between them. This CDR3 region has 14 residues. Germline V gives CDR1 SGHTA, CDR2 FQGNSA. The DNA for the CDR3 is TGTGCCAGCAGCTTAGTAGGTTACACAGATACGCAGTATTTT. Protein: CASSLVGYTDTQYF. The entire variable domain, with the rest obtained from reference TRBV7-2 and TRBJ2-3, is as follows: GAGVSQSPSNKVTEKGKDVELRCDPISGHTALYWYRQSLGQGLEFLIYFQGNSAPDKSGLPSDRFSAERTGGSVSTLTIQRTQQEDSAVYLCASSLVGYTDTQYFGPGTRLTVL.

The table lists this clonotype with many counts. For the CDR3, the DNA is TGCAGTGCAGCGGGGACTAGCAGGGCCTACGAGCAGTACTTC. This gives the protein CSAAGTSRAYEQYF. This chain links TRBV20-1 with TRBJ2-7, with TRBD2 matching 9 bases. The CDR3 runs to 14 residues. J lost 2 bases, V lost 6 bases, and 8 bases had no gene match. Germline V lookup: CDR1 DFQATT, CDR2 SNEGSKA (reference sequence).

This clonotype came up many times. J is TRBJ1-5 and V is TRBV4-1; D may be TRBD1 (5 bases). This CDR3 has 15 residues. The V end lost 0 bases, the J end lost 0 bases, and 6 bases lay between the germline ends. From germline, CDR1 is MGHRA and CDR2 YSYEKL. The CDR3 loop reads CASSQERGSNQPQHF. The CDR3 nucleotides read TGCGCCAGCAGCCAAGAAAGGGGTAGCAATCAGCCCCAGCATTTT.

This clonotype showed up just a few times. Here the CDR3 DNA reads TGTGCCAGCAGCCCCTCCTTCGAAAAACTGTTTTTT. As protein: CASSPSFEKLFF. The chain combines TRBV7-9 with TRBJ1-4; no clear D gene. This CDR3 spans 12 amino acids. V was clipped by 5 bases and J by 8 bases, with 9 bases between them. Germline V lookup: CDR1 SEHNR, CDR2 FQNEAQ (reference sequence).

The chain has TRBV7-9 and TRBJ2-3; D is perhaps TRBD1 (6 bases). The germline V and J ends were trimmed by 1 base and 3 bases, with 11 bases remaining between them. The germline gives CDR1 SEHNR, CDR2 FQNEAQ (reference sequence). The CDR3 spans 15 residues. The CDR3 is CASSLGAGETDTQYF. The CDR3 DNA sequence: TGTGCCAGCAGCTTAGGGGCAGGGGAAACAGATACGCAGTATTTT.

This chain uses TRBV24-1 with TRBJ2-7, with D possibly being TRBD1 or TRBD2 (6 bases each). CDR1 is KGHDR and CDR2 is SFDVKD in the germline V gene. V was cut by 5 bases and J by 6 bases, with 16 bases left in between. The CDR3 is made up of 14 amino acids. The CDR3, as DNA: TGTGCCACCAGTGCCGGGGGCCCCATGGGCGAGCAGTACTTC. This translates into CATSAGGPMGEQYF.

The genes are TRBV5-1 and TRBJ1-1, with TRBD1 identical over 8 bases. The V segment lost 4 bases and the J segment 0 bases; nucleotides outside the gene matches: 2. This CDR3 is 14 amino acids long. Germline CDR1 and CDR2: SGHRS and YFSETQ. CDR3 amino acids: CASSPRGLNTEAFF. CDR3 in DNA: TGCGCCAGCAGCCCCAGGGGGCTGAACACTGAAGCTTTCTTT.

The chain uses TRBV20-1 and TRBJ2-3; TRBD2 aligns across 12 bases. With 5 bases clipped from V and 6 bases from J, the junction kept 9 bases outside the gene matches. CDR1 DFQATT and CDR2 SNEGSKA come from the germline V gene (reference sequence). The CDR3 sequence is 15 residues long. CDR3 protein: CSALTSGGTWDTQYF. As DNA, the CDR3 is TGCAGTGCTTTGACTAGCGGGGGAACCTGGGATACGCAGTATTTT.

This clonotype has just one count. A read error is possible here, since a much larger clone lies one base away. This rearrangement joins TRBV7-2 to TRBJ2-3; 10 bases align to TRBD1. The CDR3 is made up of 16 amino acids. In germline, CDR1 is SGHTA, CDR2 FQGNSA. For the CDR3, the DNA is TGTGTCAGCAGCTTGTCCGGGACAGGGGGCACAGATACGCAGTATTTT. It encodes CVSSLSGTGGTDTQYF.

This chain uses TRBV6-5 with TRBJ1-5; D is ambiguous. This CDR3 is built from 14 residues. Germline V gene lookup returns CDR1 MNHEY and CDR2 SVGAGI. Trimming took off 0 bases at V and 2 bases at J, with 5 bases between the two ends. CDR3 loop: CASSYSRGNQPQHF. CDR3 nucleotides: TGTGCCAGCAGTTACTCCCGGGGCAATCAGCCCCAGCATTTT.

This CDR3 reads CASNRMYSNQPQHF. CDR3 nucleotides: TGTGCCAGCAACCGGATGTATAGCAATCAGCCCCAGCATTTT. The V call is TRBV12-3 or TRBV12-4, the J call TRBJ1-5; no clear D. The CDR3 length is 14 residues. V lost 7 bases, J lost 0 bases, and 10 bases lay in between.

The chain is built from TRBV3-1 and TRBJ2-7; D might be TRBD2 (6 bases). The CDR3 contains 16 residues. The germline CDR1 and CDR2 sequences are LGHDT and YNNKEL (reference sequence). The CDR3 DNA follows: TGTGCCAGAAGCCAATCGATGGAGGGTAACTCCTACGAGCAGTACGTC. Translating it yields CARSQSMEGNSYEQYV.

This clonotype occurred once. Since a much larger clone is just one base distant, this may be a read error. The CDR3 DNA reads as TGTGCCAGCAGCCTCCTAGGTGGGGGCCCCCAAGAGACCCAGTACTTC. This translates into CASSLLGGGPQETQYF. The chain joins TRBV11-2 to TRBJ2-5; perhaps TRBD1 as D (6 bases). Germline V gene sequence: CDR1 SGHAT, CDR2 FQNNGV. Deletions cut 5 bases from V and 1 base from J, with 17 bases between. This CDR3 has 16 residues.

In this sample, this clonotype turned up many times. CDR3 residues: CASSSGQRRVRETQYF. The CDR3 DNA is TGTGCCAGCAGTTCTGGACAGCGCCGGGTGCGCGAGACCCAGTACTTC. This chain links TRBV28 with TRBJ2-5, with D tentatively TRBD1 (6 bases). This CDR3 has 16 amino acids. From germline, CDR1 is MDHEN and CDR2 SYDVKM. V was pared by 4 bases and J by 5 bases, with 20 bases between.

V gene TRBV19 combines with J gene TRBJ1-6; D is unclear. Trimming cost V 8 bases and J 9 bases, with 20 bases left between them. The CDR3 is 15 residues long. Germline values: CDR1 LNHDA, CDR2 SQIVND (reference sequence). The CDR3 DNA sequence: TGTGCCAGTTCAGGTTTCGATATACCGACTTCACCCCTCCACTTT. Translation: CASSGFDIPTSPLHF.

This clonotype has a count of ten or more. The CDR3, as DNA: TGCGCCAGCAGCCAGAGGACTAGCTCTTACGAGCAGTACTTC. It yields the protein CASSQRTSSYEQYF. The chain uses TRBV4-1 and TRBJ2-7, with TRBD2 matching 8 bases. CDR3 length equals 14 residues. The germline CDR1 and CDR2 sequences are MGHRA and YSYEKL. Losses at the gene ends were 3 bases for V and 4 bases for J; bases not matched to a gene: 5.

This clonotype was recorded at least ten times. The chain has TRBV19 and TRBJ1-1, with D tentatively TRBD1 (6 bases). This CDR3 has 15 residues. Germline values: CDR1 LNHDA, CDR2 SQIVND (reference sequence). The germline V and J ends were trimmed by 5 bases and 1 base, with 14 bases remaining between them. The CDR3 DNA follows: TGTGCCAGTAGTGACTTCGGGGGCCGGAACACTGAAGCTTTCTTT. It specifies CASSDFGGRNTEAFF. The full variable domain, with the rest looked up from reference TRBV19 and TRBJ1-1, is DGGITQSPKYLFRKEGQNVTLSCEQNLNHDAMYWYRQDPGQGLRLIYYSQIVNDFQKGDIAEGYSVSREKKESFPLTVTSAQKNPTAFYLCASSDFGGRNTEAFFGQGTRLTVV.

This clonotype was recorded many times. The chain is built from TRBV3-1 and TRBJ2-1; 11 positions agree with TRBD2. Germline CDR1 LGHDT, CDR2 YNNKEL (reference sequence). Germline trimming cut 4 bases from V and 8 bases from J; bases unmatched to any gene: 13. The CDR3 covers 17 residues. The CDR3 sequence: CASSPVAGGPKEDEQFF. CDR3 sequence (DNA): TGTGCCAGCAGCCCCGTAGCGGGGGGGCCGAAGGAGGATGAGCAGTTCTTC.

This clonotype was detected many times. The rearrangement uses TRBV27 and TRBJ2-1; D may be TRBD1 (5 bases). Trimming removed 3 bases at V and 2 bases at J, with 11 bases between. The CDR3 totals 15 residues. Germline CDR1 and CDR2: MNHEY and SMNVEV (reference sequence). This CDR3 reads CASSFAPTAYNEQFF. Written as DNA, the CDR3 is TGTGCCAGCAGTTTTGCACCGACAGCCTACAATGAGCAGTTCTTC.

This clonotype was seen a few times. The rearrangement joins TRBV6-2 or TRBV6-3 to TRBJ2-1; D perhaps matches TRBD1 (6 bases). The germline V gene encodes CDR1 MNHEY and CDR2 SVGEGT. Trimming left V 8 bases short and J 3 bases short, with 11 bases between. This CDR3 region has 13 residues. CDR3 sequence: CASGGQSYNEQFF. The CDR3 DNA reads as TGTGCCAGCGGAGGACAGAGCTACAATGAGCAGTTCTTC.

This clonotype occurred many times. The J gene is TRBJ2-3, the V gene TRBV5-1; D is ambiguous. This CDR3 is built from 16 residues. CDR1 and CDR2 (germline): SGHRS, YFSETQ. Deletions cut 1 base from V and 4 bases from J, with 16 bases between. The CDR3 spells CASSLRGAVGPDTQYF. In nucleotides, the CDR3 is TGCGCCAGCAGCTTGCGAGGAGCAGTAGGTCCAGATACGCAGTATTTT.

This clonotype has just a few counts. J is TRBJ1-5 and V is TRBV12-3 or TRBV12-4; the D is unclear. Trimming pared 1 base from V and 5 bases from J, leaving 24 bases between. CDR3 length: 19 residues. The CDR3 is CASSLVAGNTILRDQPQHF. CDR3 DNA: TGTGCCAGCAGTTTAGTAGCGGGGAATACGATACTACGGGATCAGCCCCAGCATTTT.

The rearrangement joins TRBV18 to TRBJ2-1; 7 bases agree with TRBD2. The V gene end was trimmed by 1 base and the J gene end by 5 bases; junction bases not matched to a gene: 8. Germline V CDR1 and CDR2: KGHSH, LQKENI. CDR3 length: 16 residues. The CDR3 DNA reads TGTGCCAGCTCACCACTTCTCGGGGGGTTTAACAATGAGCAGTTCTTC. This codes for CASSPLLGGFNNEQFF.